These 5 T cell receptor beta chains originate from one sample sequenced in a study of T cells in Graves' hyperthyroidism and ophthalmopathy. Authors of the study amplified TCR beta CDR3 regions from RNA transcripts. Initially, a first-round RT-PCR of the TCR CDR3 employed the HTBI primer set. MiXCR, run by TCRdb on the multiplex PCR reads, gives a single entry per CDR3 protein. Altogether over 300,000 distinct CDR3 sequences are present, approximately 13% being singletons, with the ten largest covering about 10%. The source material was blood. The receptor source for this set is a woman aged 60-75 years with Graves' hyperthyroidism.

The chain has TRBV9 and TRBJ2-1, with TRBD2 identical over 10 bases. This CDR3 is built from 15 residues. Germline CDR1 reads SGDLS; CDR2 reads YYNGEE. J lost 7 bases, V lost 3 bases, and 7 bases had no gene match. This CDR3 is CASSGASGSVNEQFF. In nucleotides, the CDR3 is TGTGCCAGCAGCGGGGCTAGCGGGAGTGTGAATGAGCAGTTCTTC.

This clonotype was counted only a few times. The J gene is TRBJ2-7, the V gene TRBV7-3; 7 bases are shared with TRBD1. There are 14 residues in the CDR3. CDR1 and CDR2 (germline): SGHTA, FQGTGA. The V gene end was trimmed by 5 bases and the J gene end by 0 bases; junction bases not matched to a gene: 4. The CDR3 is CASSRDSFSYEQYF. The CDR3, as DNA: TGTGCCAGCAGCCGGGACAGTTTCTCCTACGAGCAGTACTTC.

This clonotype was recorded many times. This chain uses TRBV11-2 with TRBJ2-5; 8 nucleotides line up with TRBD2. V lost 5 bases and J lost 0; bases outside the gene matches: 8. Germline V gene lookup returns CDR1 SGHAT and CDR2 FQNNGV. This CDR3 spans 16 amino acids. This CDR3 is CASSQGAGGYQETQYF. DNA of the CDR3: TGTGCCAGCAGCCAGGGCGCGGGAGGCTACCAAGAGACCCAGTACTTC.

In this sample, this clonotype turned up a few times. The chain couples TRBV10-3 to TRBJ1-1, with D possibly matching TRBD1 (5 bases). The V gene's germline CDR1 is ENHRY and CDR2 SYGVKD. The CDR3 totals 14 residues. V lost 6 bases to trimming and J lost 6 bases, with 17 bases between them. The CDR3 is CAISPQEDGPEAFF. In nucleotides, the CDR3 is TGTGCCATCAGCCCACAGGAGGACGGGCCTGAAGCTTTCTTT.

In this sample, this clonotype turned up many times. This sequence joins TRBV30 and TRBJ2-2, with 7 bases fitting TRBD2. The germline V gene encodes CDR1 GTSNPN and CDR2 SVGIG (reference sequence). The CDR3 is made up of 15 amino acids. Unmatched junction bases numbered 2, after V lost 1 base and J lost 0 bases. Here the CDR3 DNA reads TGTGCCTGGAGTGCGGGGGGAGCGAACACCGGGGAGCTGTTTTTT. Protein sequence: CAWSAGGANTGELFF.